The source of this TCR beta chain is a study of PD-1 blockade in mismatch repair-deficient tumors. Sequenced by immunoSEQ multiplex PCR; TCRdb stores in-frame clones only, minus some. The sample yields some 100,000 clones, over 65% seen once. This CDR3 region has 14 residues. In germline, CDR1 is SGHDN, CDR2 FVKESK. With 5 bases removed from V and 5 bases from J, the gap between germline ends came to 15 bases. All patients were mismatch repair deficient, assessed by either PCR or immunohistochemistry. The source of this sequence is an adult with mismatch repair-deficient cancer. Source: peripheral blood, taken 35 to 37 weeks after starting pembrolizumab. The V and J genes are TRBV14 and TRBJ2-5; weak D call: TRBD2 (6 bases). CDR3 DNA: TGTGCCAGCAGCGACCGGGGGTCACGGGAGACCCAGTACTTC. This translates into CASSDRGSRETQYF.